Shown below are 28 T cell receptor beta chains from a single sample sequenced in a study of cytomegalovirus exposure and HLA in healthy donors. PCR primers comprised 60 Vbeta and 13 Jbeta primers. The repertoire was sequenced with immunoSEQ multiplex PCR; TCRdb's copy has only in-frame clones and lacks some. Here the sample spans 120,000 or so clones, about four fifths being singletons. Sequenced sample: PBMCs. The receptors stem from a man younger than 35 in good health and CMV-seronegative.

This clone was seen a handful of times. This sequence joins TRBV5-6 and TRBJ1-2; a weak D match, TRBD1 (6 bases). V was cut by 6 bases and J by 5 bases, with 17 bases left in between. The CDR3 is made up of 14 amino acids. Per germline, CDR1 SGHDT and CDR2 YYEEEE. This chain's CDR3 is CASTLRGHPYGYTF. CDR3 DNA: TGTGCCAGCACCCTCCGGGGACACCCATATGGCTACACCTTC.

The gene calls are TRBV7-8 and TRBJ1-5; D gene unclear. V shed 0 bases and J shed 6 bases, with 15 bases lying between them. The CDR3 length is 16 residues. Germline-derived CDR1 and CDR2 are SGHVS and FQNEAQ. The CDR3 loop is CASSLAGRDVSQPQHF. CDR3 bases: TGTGCCAGCAGCTTAGCCGGACGGGATGTTAGTCAGCCCCAGCATTTT.

J is TRBJ2-1 and V is TRBV4-3; D is undetermined. With 1 base removed from V and 12 bases from J, the gap between germline ends came to 13 bases. CDR3 length: 13 amino acids. Looked up from germline, CDR1 is LGHNA and CDR2 is YSLEER. The CDR3 sequence is CASSQALRASQFF. In nucleotides, the CDR3 is TGCGCCAGCAGCCAAGCCCTGCGAGCCTCGCAGTTCTTC.

A few counts support this clone. This chain joins TRBV19 and TRBJ1-5; tentative D call: TRBD1 (6 bases). Trimming took 3 bases from V and 7 from J, leaving 13 bases between them. The CDR3 covers 14 residues. Germline V gives CDR1 LNHDA, CDR2 SQIVND (reference sequence). This CDR3 reads CASSIGGQGQPQHF. CDR3 nucleotide sequence: TGTGCCAGTAGTATCGGGGGGCAAGGGCAGCCCCAGCATTTT.

The chain carries TRBV7-8 and TRBJ2-5; D is perhaps TRBD2 (5 bases). The germline gives CDR1 SGHVS, CDR2 FQNEAQ. The CDR3 is 14 amino acids. Trimming cost V 3 bases and J 2 bases, with 10 bases left between them. The chain's CDR3 is CASSFGLQQETQYF. For the CDR3, the DNA is TGTGCCAGCAGCTTCGGACTTCAACAAGAGACCCAGTACTTC.

The chain links TRBV19 to TRBJ2-2, with D maybe TRBD1 (5 bases). Trimming took 5 bases from V and 3 from J, leaving 16 bases between them. The germline V gene encodes CDR1 LNHDA and CDR2 SQIVND (reference sequence). There are 16 residues in the CDR3. CDR3 nucleotides: TGTGCCAGTAGTTCCCCCAGGGCCCATCACACCGGGGAGCTGTTTTTT. Its translation is CASSSPRAHHTGELFF.

The rearrangement uses TRBV4-1 and TRBJ1-2; 9 nucleotides match TRBD1. With 0 bases clipped from V and 5 bases from J, the junction kept 4 bases outside the gene matches. Per the germline V gene, CDR1 is MGHRA and CDR2 is YSYEKL. The CDR3 sequence is 15 residues long. CDR3 region: CASSQEVGTGYGYTF. CDR3 DNA sequence: TGCGCCAGCAGCCAAGAAGTCGGGACAGGGTATGGCTACACCTTC.

The count of this clone is one. This chain links TRBV5-1 with TRBJ1-1, with D perhaps TRBD1 (6 bases). Germline V CDR1 and CDR2: SGHRS, YFSETQ. The CDR3 runs to 14 residues. With 0 bases removed from V and 6 bases from J, the gap between germline ends came to 12 bases. Here the CDR3 reads CASSLVTGRAEAFF. CDR3 nucleotides: TGCGCCAGCAGCTTGGTTACAGGGAGAGCTGAAGCTTTCTTT.

Regarding this clone: A junction end diverges from the germline sequence, so it may reflect a read error. This chain joins TRBV16 and TRBJ1-1, with TRBD1 matching 8 bases. The CDR3 loop spans 14 amino acids. Per the germline V gene, CDR1 is KGHSY and CDR2 is FQNENV. This chain's CDR3 is CASSQRTGRTEALF. CDR3 DNA sequence: TGTGCCAGCAGCCAGCGGACAGGGAGGACTGAAGCTCTCTTT.

The genes are TRBV6-6 and TRBJ2-1; D is uncertain. CDR1 and CDR2 (germline): MNHNY, SVGAGI (reference sequence). V dropped 4 bases and J dropped 6 bases, with 4 bases sitting between them. CDR3 length: 11 residues. CDR3 sequence (DNA): TGTGCCAGCAGTTTCAGCAATGAGCAGTTCTTC. Its translation is CASSFSNEQFF.

The chain has TRBV19 and TRBJ1-3; perhaps TRBD1 as D (5 bases). Between the trimmed V and J ends, which lost 5 bases and 3 bases, there was a span of 17 bases. CDR1 is LNHDA and CDR2 is SQIVND in the germline V gene (reference sequence). CDR3 length equals 16 residues. The CDR3 DNA reads as TGTGCCAGTAGTGTACGGACGGGCACAGGTGGAAACACCATATATTTT. Translating gives CASSVRTGTGGNTIYF.

The gene calls are TRBV5-1 and TRBJ2-7; D call uncertain. Per germline, CDR1 SGHRS and CDR2 YFSETQ. CDR3 size: 16 residues. V shed 4 bases and J shed 0 bases, with 17 bases lying between them. In DNA, the CDR3 is TGCGCCAGCAGCCCCCCCCAGGCATCGCCCTCCTACGAGCAGTACTTC. Its protein is CASSPPQASPSYEQYF.

The rearrangement links TRBV2 to TRBJ2-3, with D perhaps matching TRBD2 (5 bases). Looked up from germline, CDR1 is SNHLY and CDR2 is FYNNEI. V lost 6 bases and J 3 bases, leaving 16 bases between the germline ends. The CDR3 covers 15 residues. Here the CDR3 reads CASSDGLRGTDTQYF. DNA of the CDR3: TGTGCCAGCAGCGACGGACTCCGAGGGACAGATACGCAGTATTTT. Filled out from reference TRBV2 and TRBJ2-3, the complete variable domain reads EPEVTQTPSHQVTQMGQEVILRCVPISNHLYFYWYRQILGQKVEFLVSFYNNEISEKSEIFDDQFSVERPDGSNFTLKIRSTKLEDSAMYFCASSDGLRGTDTQYFGPGTRLTVL.

The chain employs TRBV19 and TRBJ2-1; 8 nucleotides line up with TRBD2. V lost 3 bases and J lost 2; bases outside the gene matches: 6. Germline V CDR1 and CDR2: LNHDA, SQIVND (reference sequence). The CDR3 has 16 amino acids. The CDR3 loop reads CASSITGGGTYNEQFF. In DNA, the CDR3 is TGTGCCAGTAGTATTACCGGCGGGGGGACCTACAATGAGCAGTTCTTC.

This clone was recorded once. The chain is built from TRBV6-6 and TRBJ1-5; D is unresolved. The germline V gene has CDR1 MNHNY and CDR2 SVGAGI (reference sequence). The CDR3 covers 16 residues. Trimming pared 4 bases from V and 2 bases from J, leaving 15 bases between. CDR3 in amino acids: CASSSIDLGGNQPQHF. CDR3 DNA: TGTGCCAGCAGTTCCATAGACTTAGGAGGCAATCAGCCCCAGCATTTT.

V and J are TRBV6-5 and TRBJ1-5, with a possible D match to TRBD1 (6 bases). The V gene's germline CDR1 is MNHEY and CDR2 SVGAGI. V was cut by 0 bases and J by 7 bases, with 13 bases left in between. The CDR3 is 15 amino acids. In nucleotides, the CDR3 is TGTGCCAGCAGTTACTCGGGGGGGGGCCGACAGCCCCAGCATTTT. It encodes CASSYSGGGRQPQHF.

V is TRBV6-1 and J is TRBJ2-5, with D possibly TRBD2 on 5 matching bases. CDR1 is MNHNS and CDR2 is SASEGT in the germline V gene. The CDR3 runs to 17 residues. Trimming took 1 base from V and 1 from J, leaving 16 bases between them. CDR3 in amino acids: CASSEEMTRGIQETQYF. In nucleotides, the CDR3 is TGTGCCAGCAGTGAAGAGATGACCCGGGGTATCCAAGAGACCCAGTACTTC.

V usage is TRBV6-5 and J usage is TRBJ1-1, with D maybe TRBD1 (5 bases). Trimming left V 2 bases short and J 2 bases short, with 12 bases between. Germline loops: CDR1 MNHEY, CDR2 SVGAGI. The CDR3 runs 15 residues. DNA of the CDR3: TGTGCCAGCAGTTACACCAGACAGTTCAACACTGAAGCTTTCTTT. Its protein product is CASSYTRQFNTEAFF.

This chain joins TRBV11-2 and TRBJ2-7; the D is unclear. Trimming shortened V by 4 bases and J by 0 bases, and 13 bases separated the two germline ends. The CDR3 totals 15 residues. The V gene's germline CDR1 is SGHAT and CDR2 FQNNGV. CDR3 coding DNA: TGTGCCAGCAGCTCCCGAGGAGAGAGCTCCTACGAGCAGTACTTC. It is translated as CASSSRGESSYEQYF.

The chain recombines TRBV6-5 with TRBJ2-3, with a weak D call TRBD2 (6 bases). The CDR3 covers 15 residues. CDR1 is MNHEY, CDR2 SVGAGI, per germline. Trimming pared 4 bases from V and 0 bases from J, leaving 11 bases between. As DNA, the CDR3 is TGTGCCAGCAGTTCCCCCAGCGGGAGCACAGATACGCAGTATTTT. Its translation: CASSSPSGSTDTQYF.

V is TRBV5-4 and J is TRBJ2-7; D is perhaps TRBD2 (5 bases). This CDR3 comprises 13 residues. Germline CDR1 is SGHNT and CDR2 is YYREEE (reference sequence). Trimming pared 2 bases from V and 2 bases from J, leaving 8 bases between. CDR3 protein: CASSFPGAYEQYF. In DNA, the CDR3 is TGTGCCAGCAGCTTTCCCGGGGCCTACGAGCAGTACTTC.

The chain carries TRBV27 and TRBJ1-1; 8 bases are a match to TRBD1. CDR3 length: 12 amino acids. V lost 7 bases to trimming and J lost 4 bases; unmatched junction nucleotides: 2. Germline V CDR1 and CDR2: MNHEY, SMNVEV (reference sequence). CDR3 loop: CASKGTGTEAFF. For the CDR3, the DNA is TGTGCCAGCAAGGGGACAGGCACTGAAGCTTTCTTT.

The chain is built from TRBV4-3 and TRBJ2-3; 11 bases are a match to TRBD2. V was pared by 1 base and J by 14 bases, with 5 bases of the junction left unmatched. The CDR3 totals 13 residues. Germline V lookup: CDR1 LGHNA, CDR2 YSLEER. The CDR3 coding sequence is TGCGCCAGCAGCCAAGGAACTAGCGGGGGCAGGTATTTT. This sequence encodes CASSQGTSGGRYF.

This chain links TRBV6-6 with TRBJ2-3, with D uncertain. From germline, CDR1 is MNHNY and CDR2 SVGAGI (reference sequence). The CDR3 length is 12 residues. Trimming removed 5 bases at V and 5 bases at J, with 8 bases between. The chain's CDR3 is CASSGGGDTQYF. DNA of the CDR3: TGTGCCAGCAGTGGCGGTGGAGATACGCAGTATTTT.

The J gene is TRBJ1-1, the V gene TRBV7-2, with 7 bases matching TRBD1. CDR1 and CDR2 from the germline V gene are SGHTA and FQGNSA. V was clipped by 1 base and J by 1 base; unmatched bases: 0. There are 14 residues in the CDR3. DNA for the CDR3: TGTGCCAGCAGCTTAGGACAGGGGAACACTGAAGCTTTCTTT. It translates to CASSLGQGNTEAFF.

The chain recombines TRBV6-5 with TRBJ1-1; 10 bases align to TRBD1. The CDR3 runs 14 residues. With 6 bases clipped from V and 1 base from J, the junction kept 2 bases outside the gene matches. Germline CDR1 MNHEY, CDR2 SVGAGI. The chain's CDR3 is CASSRTGGNTEAFF. The CDR3 region has the DNA TGTGCCAGCAGCAGGACAGGGGGGAACACTGAAGCTTTCTTT.

The rearrangement uses TRBV7-6 and TRBJ2-5; 8 positions agree with TRBD2. V was clipped by 2 bases and J by 12 bases; unmatched bases: 14. Per germline, CDR1 SGHVS and CDR2 FNYEAQ. The CDR3 extends over 15 amino acids. The chain's CDR3 is CASSLSVGGAGIEYF. The CDR3, as DNA: TGTGCCAGCAGCTTATCGGTCGGGGGGGCGGGGATAGAGTACTTC.

This clone was detected only a few times. The J gene is TRBJ1-1, the V gene TRBV29-1, with TRBD1 matching 8 bases. V was pared by 0 bases and J by 2 bases, with 5 bases of the junction left unmatched. The CDR3 extends over 15 amino acids. Per the germline V gene, CDR1 is SQVTM and CDR2 is ANQGSEA. As DNA, the CDR3 is TGCAGCGTTGAAGATCCCCCAGGGGGCAACACTGAAGCTTTCTTT. Translated, it gives CSVEDPPGGNTEAFF.